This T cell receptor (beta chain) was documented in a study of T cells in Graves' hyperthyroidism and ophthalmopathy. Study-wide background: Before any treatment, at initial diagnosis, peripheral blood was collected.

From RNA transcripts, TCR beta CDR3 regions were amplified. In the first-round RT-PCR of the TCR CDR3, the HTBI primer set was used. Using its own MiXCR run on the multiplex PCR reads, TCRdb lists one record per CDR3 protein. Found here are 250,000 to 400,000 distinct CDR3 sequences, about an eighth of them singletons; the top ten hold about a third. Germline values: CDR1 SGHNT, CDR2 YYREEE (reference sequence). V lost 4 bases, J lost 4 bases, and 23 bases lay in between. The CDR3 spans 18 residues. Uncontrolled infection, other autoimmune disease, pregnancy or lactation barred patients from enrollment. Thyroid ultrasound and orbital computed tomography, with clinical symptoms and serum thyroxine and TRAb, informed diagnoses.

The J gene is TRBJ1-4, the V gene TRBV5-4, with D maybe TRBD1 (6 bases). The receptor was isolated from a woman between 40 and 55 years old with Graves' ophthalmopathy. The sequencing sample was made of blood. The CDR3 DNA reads TGTGCCAGCAGCCCGCGGACAGTTAAGGTGATGGATAATGAAAAACTGTTTTTT. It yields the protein CASSPRTVKVMDNEKLFF.